The 23 T cell receptor beta chains listed next were all sequenced from one sample in a study of vaccination and CD4 T cells after COVID-19. Their antigens are not known. The Oncomine TCR Beta short-read assay was what sequenced the DNA obtained from cultured CD4+ T cells. Using its own MiXCR run on the PCR reads, TCRdb lists one record per CDR3 protein. Of 15,000 to 20,000 distinct CDR3 sequences listed, roughly 50% were seen once; the top ten hold about a tenth. Treatment: approximately nine-day PBMC culture with coronavirus spike peptide pools or control peptides (ViraFEST assay). Sequencing was carried out using CD4+ T cells from blood, cultured in vitro. The receptors stem from a human donor who had recovered from COVID-19.

The chain links TRBV7-2 to TRBJ1-4; D gene unclear. Germline V lookup: CDR1 SGHTA, CDR2 FQGNSA. This CDR3 spans 13 amino acids. Trimming cost V 0 bases and J 8 bases, with 7 bases left between them. The CDR3: CASSLAPPEKLFF. CDR3 coding DNA: TGTGCCAGCAGCTTAGCGCCCCCCGAAAAACTGTTTTTT.

This rearrangement joins TRBV7-9 to TRBJ1-1; D perhaps matches TRBD1 (6 bases). V shed 2 bases and J shed 4 bases, with 14 bases lying between them. From germline, CDR1 is SEHNR and CDR2 FQNEAQ (reference sequence). The CDR3 loop spans 15 amino acids. The chain's CDR3 is CASSLSDSRFTEAFF. CDR3 DNA sequence: TGTGCCAGCAGCTTATCGGACAGTCGGTTCACTGAAGCTTTCTTT.

The genes are TRBV24-1 and TRBJ1-2; D gene unclear. The germline V gene encodes CDR1 KGHDR and CDR2 SFDVKD. This CDR3 contains 12 residues. Deletions cut 4 bases from V and 5 bases from J, with 7 bases between. The CDR3 here is CATSESGYGYTF. The DNA for the CDR3 is TGTGCCACCAGTGAGTCCGGTTATGGCTACACCTTC.

The chain links TRBV21-1 to TRBJ1-2; TRBD1, the D gene given by the table, was not confirmed from the DNA. TRBV21-1 is a documented pseudogene. CDR3 length: 17 residues. The CDR3 nucleotides are TGTGCCAGCAGCATAAAAAGGGCCGGGGGCCGACAGAATGGCTACACCTTC. The encoded protein is CASSIKRAGGRQNGYTF.

The chain recombines TRBV4-1 with TRBJ1-6, with D hard to call. Trimming stripped 4 bases from V and 4 bases from J, with 17 bases between. CDR3 length: 17 amino acids. Germline CDR1 MGHRA, CDR2 YSYEKL. CDR3 DNA sequence: TGCGCCAGCAGCCCGCGGGCTCCGGAAAATTATAATTCACCCCTCCACTTT. This sequence encodes CASSPRAPENYNSPLHF.

J is TRBJ1-4 and V is TRBV11-3; D unclear. This CDR3 comprises 14 residues. V was clipped by 5 bases and J by 10 bases, with 17 bases between them. The germline gives CDR1 SGHNT, CDR2 YENEEA. In nucleotides, the CDR3 is TGTGCCAGCAGCGGTTCACCCAACTCAGGAAAACTGTTTTTT. Its translation: CASSGSPNSGKLFF.

The chain uses TRBV20-1 and TRBJ1-2; no definite D call. The length of the CDR3 is 13 residues. V gave up 0 bases and J gave up 8 bases, with 13 bases separating them. Germline V CDR1 and CDR2: DFQATT, SNEGSKA (reference sequence). CDR3 sequence reads: CSARDRQALGYTF. CDR3 nucleotide sequence: TGCAGTGCTAGAGATCGGCAGGCGCTGGGCTACACCTTC.

CDR3 DNA: TGTGCCACCAGTGTTGGAGGGGGCGGAGAGACCCAGTACTTC. It codes for CATSVGGGGETQYF. The genes are TRBV24-1 and TRBJ2-5, with D maybe TRBD1 (7 bases). Trimming shortened V by 5 bases and J by 4 bases, and 13 bases separated the two germline ends. The CDR3 length is 14 residues. CDR1 is KGHDR, CDR2 SFDVKD, per germline.

The chain employs TRBV18 and TRBJ1-5; no clear D gene. This CDR3 is built from 15 residues. Germline CDR1 reads KGHSH; CDR2 reads LQKENI. V was clipped by 2 bases and J by 0 bases, with 8 bases between them. CDR3 region: CASSPEGISNQPQHF. The CDR3 nucleotides read TGTGCCAGCTCACCAGAAGGGATTAGCAATCAGCCCCAGCATTTT. Variable domain in full (rest from reference TRBV18 and TRBJ1-5): NAGVMQNPRHLVRRRGQEARLRCSPMKGHSHVYWYRQLPEEGLKFMVYLQKENIIDESGMPKERFSAEFPKEGPSILRIQQVVRGDSAAYFCASSPEGISNQPQHFGDGTRLSIL.

CDR3 DNA: TGTGCCAGCGGCCTCGGGGGGACAGGGGGCGCCTATGGCTACACCTTC. It encodes CASGLGGTGGAYGYTF. This sequence joins TRBV9 and TRBJ1-2; TRBD1 matches 12 bases. This CDR3 spans 16 amino acids. With 7 bases clipped from V and 4 bases from J, the junction kept 11 bases outside the gene matches. Germline values: CDR1 SGDLS, CDR2 YYNGEE.

The chain is built from TRBV20-1 and TRBJ2-5; TRBD1 aligns across 11 bases. CDR1 DFQATT and CDR2 SNEGSKA come from the germline V gene (reference sequence). The CDR3 runs to 16 residues. The V gene end was trimmed by 3 bases and the J gene end by 5 bases; junction bases not matched to a gene: 11. CDR3 nucleotide sequence: TGCAGTGCTAGTGACGGGACAGGGGGTCTGATGGAGACCCAGTACTTC. Protein sequence: CSASDGTGGLMETQYF.

This chain connects TRBV5-1 to TRBJ2-5; 10 nucleotides line up with TRBD2. CDR1 and CDR2 from the germline V gene are SGHRS and YFSETQ. There are 16 residues in the CDR3. Germline trimming cut 0 bases from V and 5 bases from J; bases unmatched to any gene: 7. CDR3 region: CASSLAPSGGRETQYF. The CDR3 nucleotides are TGCGCCAGCAGCTTGGCGCCTAGCGGGGGTCGGGAGACCCAGTACTTC.

This chain uses TRBV20-1 with TRBJ2-1, with D perhaps matching TRBD2 (6 bases). Trimming pared 5 bases from V and 4 bases from J, leaving 15 bases between. There are 14 residues in the CDR3. The V gene's germline CDR1 is DFQATT and CDR2 SNEGSKA (reference sequence). This CDR3 reads CSAHRDFGYNEQFF. CDR3 sequence (DNA): TGCAGTGCTCACCGGGACTTCGGATACAATGAGCAGTTCTTC.

The chain recombines TRBV7-2 with TRBJ1-6; D gene uncertain. CDR3 length: 13 residues. The V gene lost 5 bases and the J gene lost 7 bases, with 9 bases spanning the gap. Germline lookup yields CDR1 SGHTA and CDR2 FQGNSA. DNA for the CDR3: TGTGCCAGCAGCCTAGGACCGAATTCACCCCTCCACTTT. Its translation: CASSLGPNSPLHF.

This clonotype has only a few counts. The V gene is TRBV6-1, the J gene TRBJ1-1, with 9 positions matching TRBD1. V lost 7 bases and J lost 6; bases outside the gene matches: 9. The length of the CDR3 is 14 residues. Per germline, CDR1 MNHNS and CDR2 SASEGT. CDR3 in DNA: TGTGCCAGCAAACCGACAGGGGGTAAGTCTGAAGCTTTCTTT. Translation gives CASKPTGGKSEAFF.

The rearrangement uses TRBV6-1 and TRBJ2-2; TRBD2 matches 8 bases. The CDR3 totals 13 residues. Germline assignment: CDR1 MNHNS and CDR2 SASEGT. This CDR3 is CGGREEYTGELFF. The DNA of the CDR3 is TGTGGGGGGCGGGAGGAGTACACCGGGGAGCTGTTTTTT.

This rearrangement joins TRBV19 to TRBJ1-5; no definite D call. V gave up 10 bases and J gave up 0 bases, with 13 bases separating them. Germline V lookup: CDR1 LNHDA, CDR2 SQIVND (reference sequence). This CDR3 is 14 amino acids long. The DNA for the CDR3 is TGTGCCACATTGGACGGTTATAGCAATCAGCCCCAGCATTTT. Protein sequence: CATLDGYSNQPQHF.

In this sample, this clonotype turned up once. This chain links TRBV27 with TRBJ1-1, with no clear D. V was trimmed by 2 bases and J by 0 bases, leaving 7 bases between them. CDR1 MNHEY and CDR2 SMNVEV come from the germline V gene (reference sequence). The CDR3 is 14 amino acids. The CDR3 sequence is CASSLTVLNTEAFF. CDR3 DNA: TGTGCCAGCAGTTTAACAGTCTTGAACACTGAAGCTTTCTTT.

The genes are TRBV18 and TRBJ1-6; 9 positions match TRBD1. Germline values: CDR1 KGHSH, CDR2 LQKENI. The junction had 7 bases not matched to a gene; V was cut back by 4 bases and J by 6 bases. The CDR3 spans 16 residues. CDR3 in DNA: TGTGCCAGCTCACTCCCCCTGACAGGGGGTAATTCACCCCTCCACTTT. This translates into CASSLPLTGGNSPLHF.

The chain combines TRBV20-1 with TRBJ2-1; a possible D gene is TRBD2 (6 bases). V gave up 6 bases and J gave up 10 bases, with 19 bases separating them. The CDR3 is made up of 13 amino acids. Germline CDR1 reads DFQATT; CDR2 reads SNEGSKA (reference sequence). This CDR3 is CSAALMGGGEQFF. The CDR3 nucleotides read TGCAGTGCCGCATTGATGGGAGGTGGGGAGCAGTTCTTC.

The J gene is TRBJ1-1, the V gene TRBV7-3; D not resolved. The ends were cut back, 2 bases at V and 2 bases at J, with 6 bases in the middle. The CDR3 sequence is 13 residues long. Looked up from germline, CDR1 is SGHTA and CDR2 is FQGTGA. The CDR3 is CASSLYANTEAFF. The CDR3 DNA follows: TGTGCCAGCAGCTTATACGCAAACACTGAAGCTTTCTTT.

V is TRBV20-1 and J is TRBJ2-3; 7 bases fit TRBD2. Germline lookup yields CDR1 DFQATT and CDR2 SNEGSKA (reference sequence). CDR3 length equals 14 residues. The ends lost 3 bases at V and 0 bases at J; junction bases unmatched: 3. In DNA, the CDR3 is TGCAGTGCTAGTACTAGCGCGAGCACAGATACGCAGTATTTT. Its translation is CSASTSASTDTQYF.

The chain couples TRBV20-1 to TRBJ2-7; D is uncertain. Trimming shortened V by 0 bases and J by 0 bases, and 9 bases separated the two germline ends. This CDR3 region has 14 residues. Germline V gene lookup returns CDR1 DFQATT and CDR2 SNEGSKA (reference sequence). The CDR3 loop reads CSARDVRSSYEQYF. CDR3 DNA sequence: TGCAGTGCTAGAGATGTGCGTAGCTCCTACGAGCAGTACTTC.